This paragraph reports one TCR beta chain. The data are from a study of shared clonotypes between healthy human individuals. Generated by immunoSEQ multiplex PCR, the TCRdb table keeps only in-frame clones and is missing some. Of about 120,000 clones listed, about 70% are singletons. Germline loops: CDR1 MNHNY, CDR2 SVGAGI (reference sequence). V shed 0 bases and J shed 3 bases, with 12 bases lying between them. The CDR3 covers 15 residues. This receptor was identified in a woman aged 25 to 39 in good health. The chain carries TRBV6-6 and TRBJ2-7; D is undetermined. What was sequenced was memory CD8+ T cells sorted from blood. Subset indicated: CD45RO+ cells pooled with CCR7-negative TemRA cells. CDR3 in DNA: TGTGCCAGCAGTTACTCTCCCCAAACCAACTACGAGCAGTACTTC. This sequence encodes CASSYSPQTNYEQYF.